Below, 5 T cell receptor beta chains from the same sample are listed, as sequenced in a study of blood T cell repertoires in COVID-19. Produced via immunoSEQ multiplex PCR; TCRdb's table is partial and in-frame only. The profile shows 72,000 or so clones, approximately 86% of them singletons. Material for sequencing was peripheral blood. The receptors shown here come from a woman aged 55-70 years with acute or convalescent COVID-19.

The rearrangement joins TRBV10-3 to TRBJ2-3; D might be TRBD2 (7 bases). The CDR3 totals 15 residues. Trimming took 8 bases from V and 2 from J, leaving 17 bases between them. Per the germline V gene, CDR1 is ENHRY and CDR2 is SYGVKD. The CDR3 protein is CAIRKGGLPTDTQYF. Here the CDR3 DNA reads TGTGCCATCCGCAAGGGGGGACTACCCACAGATACGCAGTATTTT.

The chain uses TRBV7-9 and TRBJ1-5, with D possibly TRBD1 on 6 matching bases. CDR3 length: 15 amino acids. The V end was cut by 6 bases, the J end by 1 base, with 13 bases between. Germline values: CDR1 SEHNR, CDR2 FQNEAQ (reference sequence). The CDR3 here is CASSLTGMSNQPQHF. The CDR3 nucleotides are TGTGCCAGCAGTCTAACAGGGATGAGCAATCAGCCCCAGCATTTT.

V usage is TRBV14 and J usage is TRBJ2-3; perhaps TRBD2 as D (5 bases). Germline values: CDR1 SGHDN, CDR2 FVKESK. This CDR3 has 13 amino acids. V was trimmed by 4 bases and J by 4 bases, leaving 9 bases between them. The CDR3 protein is CASSRTLPDTQYF. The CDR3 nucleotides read TGTGCCAGCAGCCGGACTCTTCCAGATACGCAGTATTTT.

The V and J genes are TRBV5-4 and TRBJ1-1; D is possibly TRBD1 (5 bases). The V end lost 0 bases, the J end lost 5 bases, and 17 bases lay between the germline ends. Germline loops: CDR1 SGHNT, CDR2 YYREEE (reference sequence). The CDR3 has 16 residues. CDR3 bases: TGTGCCAGCAGCTTGGCTGGAGCTCGGGGGGGAACTGAAGCTTTCTTT. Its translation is CASSLAGARGGTEAFF.

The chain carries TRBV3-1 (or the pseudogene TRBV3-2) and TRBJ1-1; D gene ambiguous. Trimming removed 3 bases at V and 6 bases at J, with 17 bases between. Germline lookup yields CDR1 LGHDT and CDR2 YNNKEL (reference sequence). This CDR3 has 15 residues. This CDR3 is CASSHPVGRFSEAFF. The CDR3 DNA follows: TGTGCCAGCAGCCATCCCGTAGGGAGGTTTTCTGAAGCTTTCTTT.